This is a list of T cell receptor beta chains from one sample in a study of regulatory T cells in long-lasting Graves disease. One entry per CDR3 protein, called by TCRdb with MiXCR from the multiplex PCR reads. The table includes around 320,000 distinct CDR3 sequences, about a sixth detected once. The same data also contributed to another study, on T cells in Graves' hyperthyroidism and ophthalmopathy.

The sample was peripheral blood mononuclear cells (PBMCs), taken at new diagnosis, from a patient treated with antithyroid drugs. These receptors were obtained from a man aged 35 to 55 with Graves disease. Both conserved end residues are part of each CDR3. Each record gives: clone size, CDR3 length, V gene, D gene, J gene, CDR3 DNA, CDR3 protein. D genes are given only for firm matches. Only part of the rows carry a size: once, few, many, or a class if the clone is expanded.

>NA|13|TRBV5-5|NA|TRBJ1-5
TGTGCCAGCAACGTTTCCCCGGATCAGCCCCAGCATTTT
CASNVSPDQPQHF
>many|16|TRBV7-7|TRBD2|TRBJ2-2
TGTGCCAGCAGCCAAGGGGCGGGGGTCAACACCGGGGAGCTGTTTTTT
CASSQGAGVNTGELFF
>many|16|TRBV20-1|NA|TRBJ2-1
TGCAGTGCCCGTATTGGGAGGGGGATATCCTACAATGAGCAGTTCTTC
CSARIGRGISYNEQFF
>few|13|TRBV12-3/TRBV12-4|NA|TRBJ2-3
TGTGCCAGCGGGGTCCCCCCTGCAGATACGCAGTATTTT
CASGVPPADTQYF
>many|15|TRBV6-1|NA|TRBJ2-3
TGTGCCACAGGGGACTGGGGGGGGCATACAGATACGCAGTATTTT
CATGDWGGHTDTQYF
>many|16|TRBV5-1|NA|TRBJ2-7
TGCGCCAGCAGCTTGGGGTTGGAGGGAATGAGGTCCGAGCAGTACTTC
CASSLGLEGMRSEQYF
>NA|14|TRBV19|TRBD1|TRBJ1-1
TGTGCCACCAGGGACAGGGGAGGGAACACTGAAGCTTTCTTT
CATRDRGGNTEAFF
>many|15|TRBV2|TRBD1|TRBJ1-6
TGTGCCAGCAGTGAAGAGGGACAGTGGCCCTCACCCCTCCACTTT
CASSEEGQWPSPLHF
>NA|14|TRBV10-3|NA|TRBJ2-5
TGTGCCATCAGTGAAAAACAGGGACCGGAGACCCAGTACTTC
CAISEKQGPETQYF
>many|15|TRBV5-1|TRBD2|TRBJ2-1
TGCGCCAGCAGCTCCTCGGGGGGGTCCTACAATGAGCAGTTCTTC
CASSSSGGSYNEQFF
>NA|15|TRBV7-9|TRBD1|TRBJ2-5
TGTGCCAGCAGCTATCGACAGGGGGCTGGGGAGACCCAGTACTTC
CASSYRQGAGETQYF
>many|14|TRBV7-9|TRBD1|TRBJ1-4
TGTGCCAGCAGTTGGGACAGGGCGGCTGAAAAACTGTTTTTT
CASSWDRAAEKLFF
>NA|15|TRBV19|NA|TRBJ2-7
TGTGCCAGTAGTATAGGGGGAGGAGAATGGTACGAGCAGTACTTC
CASSIGGGEWYEQYF
>many|12|TRBV11-2|NA|TRBJ1-4
TGTGCCAGCAGCCCGAATGGTGAAAAACTGTTTTTT
CASSPNGEKLFF
>many|16|TRBV6-2/TRBV6-3|TRBD2|TRBJ2-1
TGTGCCAGCAGTTACGGACGAGCGGGGGGATACAATGAGCAGTTCTTC
CASSYGRAGGYNEQFF
>few|16|TRBV4-2|NA|TRBJ1-3
TGTGCCAGCAGCCTCCCTGGTGGGGTAGCCGGAAACACCATATATTTT
CASSLPGGVAGNTIYF
>few|13|TRBV20-1|NA|TRBJ2-1
TGCAGTGCTAGAAGCGTTTCGTTCAATGAGCAGTTCTTC
CSARSVSFNEQFF
>NA|13|TRBV7-9|NA|TRBJ2-1
TGTGCCAGCAGCATGACAGGTGCGCGCGAGCAGTTCTTC
CASSMTGAREQFF
>many|12|TRBV2|NA|TRBJ2-1
TGTGCCAGCAGCGGGGTTGGGCCCGAGCAGTTCTTC
CASSGVGPEQFF
>NA|13|TRBV20-1|NA|TRBJ1-6
TGCAGTGCTCGTGAACCCTATAATTCACCCCTCCACTTT
CSAREPYNSPLHF
>few|14|TRBV5-6|TRBD1|TRBJ2-7
TGTGCCAGCAGCTTCTGGACAGGGGGGCACGAGCAGTACTTC
CASSFWTGGHEQYF
>NA|17|TRBV14|NA|TRBJ2-2
TGTGCCAGCAGCCTGTCAAAACAGGGTGTTTACACCGGGGAGCTGTTTTTT
CASSLSKQGVYTGELFF